The source of this T cell receptor beta chain is a study of PD-1 blockade in mismatch repair-deficient tumors. The overall study: All were previously treated, progressing patients with eleven to twelve mismatch repair-deficient cancer types.

Mismatch repair deficiency was confirmed in all patients, by PCR or immunohistochemistry. TCR sequencing covered a few patients who responded to pembrolizumab. Study findings and constraints: Tumor-resident clones, often undetectable pretreatment in blood, expanded then contracted after pembrolizumab.

Here immunoSEQ multiplex PCR was the method, and the copy in TCRdb shows in-frame clones only, minus some. The sample includes roughly 120,000 clones, 88% seen only once; the top ten take over 9.5%. Losses at the gene ends were 5 bases for V and 4 bases for J; bases not matched to a gene: 11. The CDR3 contains 15 residues. Germline loops: CDR1 SEHNR, CDR2 FQNEAQ (reference sequence). Remarks on this clone: Its antigen remains unidentified.

The chain combines TRBV7-9 with TRBJ2-7; 7 bases map to TRBD2. This TCR came from an adult with mismatch repair-deficient cancer. This specimen was peripheral blood, taken just under 74 weeks after starting pembrolizumab. CDR3 coding DNA: TGTGCCAGCAGCCCAGTCGAGTTAGCGGGTTACGAGCAGTACTTC. This translates into CASSPVELAGYEQYF.